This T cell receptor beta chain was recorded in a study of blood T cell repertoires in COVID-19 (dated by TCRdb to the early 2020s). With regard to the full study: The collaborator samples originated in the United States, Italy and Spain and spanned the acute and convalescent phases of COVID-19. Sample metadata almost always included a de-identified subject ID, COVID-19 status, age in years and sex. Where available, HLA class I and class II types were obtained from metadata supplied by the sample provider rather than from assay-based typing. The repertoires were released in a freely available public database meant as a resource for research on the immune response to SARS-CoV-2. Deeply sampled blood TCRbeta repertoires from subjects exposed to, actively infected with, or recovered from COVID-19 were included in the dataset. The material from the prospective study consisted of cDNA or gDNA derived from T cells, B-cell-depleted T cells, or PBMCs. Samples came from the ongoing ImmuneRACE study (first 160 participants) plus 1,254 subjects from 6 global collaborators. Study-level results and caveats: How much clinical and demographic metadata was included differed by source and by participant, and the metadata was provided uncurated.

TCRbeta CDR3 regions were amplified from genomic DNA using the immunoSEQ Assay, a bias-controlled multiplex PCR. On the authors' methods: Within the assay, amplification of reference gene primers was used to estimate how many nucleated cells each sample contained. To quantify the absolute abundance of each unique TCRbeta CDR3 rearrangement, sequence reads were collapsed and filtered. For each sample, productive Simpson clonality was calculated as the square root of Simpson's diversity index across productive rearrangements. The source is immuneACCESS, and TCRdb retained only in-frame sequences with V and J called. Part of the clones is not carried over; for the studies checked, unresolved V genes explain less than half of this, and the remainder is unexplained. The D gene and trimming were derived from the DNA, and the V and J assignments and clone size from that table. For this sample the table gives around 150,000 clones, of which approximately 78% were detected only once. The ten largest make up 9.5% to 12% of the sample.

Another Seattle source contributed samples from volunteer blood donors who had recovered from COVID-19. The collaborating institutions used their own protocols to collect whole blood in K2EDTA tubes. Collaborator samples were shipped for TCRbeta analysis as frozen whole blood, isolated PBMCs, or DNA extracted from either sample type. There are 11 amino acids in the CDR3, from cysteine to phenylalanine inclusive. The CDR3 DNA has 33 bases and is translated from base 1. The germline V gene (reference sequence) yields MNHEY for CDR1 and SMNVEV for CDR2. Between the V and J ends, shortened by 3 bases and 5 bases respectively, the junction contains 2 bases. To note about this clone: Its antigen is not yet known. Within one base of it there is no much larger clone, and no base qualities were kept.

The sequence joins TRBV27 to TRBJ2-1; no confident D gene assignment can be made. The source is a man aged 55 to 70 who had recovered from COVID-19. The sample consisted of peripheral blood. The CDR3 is CASSFNNEQFF. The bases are TGTGCCAGCAGTTTTAACAATGAGCAGTTCTTC.